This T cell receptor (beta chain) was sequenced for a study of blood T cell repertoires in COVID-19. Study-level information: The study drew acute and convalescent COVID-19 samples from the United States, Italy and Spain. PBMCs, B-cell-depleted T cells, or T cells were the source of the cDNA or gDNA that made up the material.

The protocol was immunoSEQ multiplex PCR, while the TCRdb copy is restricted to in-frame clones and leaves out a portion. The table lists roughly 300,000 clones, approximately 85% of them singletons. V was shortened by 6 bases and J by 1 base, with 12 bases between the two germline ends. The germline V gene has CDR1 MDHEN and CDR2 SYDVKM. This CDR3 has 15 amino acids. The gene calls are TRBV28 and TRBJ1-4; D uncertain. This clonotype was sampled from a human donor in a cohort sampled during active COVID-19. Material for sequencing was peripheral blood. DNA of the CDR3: TGTGCCAGCAGAGATTCAGGAGGAACTAATGAAAAACTGTTTTTT. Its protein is CASRDSGGTNEKLFF.